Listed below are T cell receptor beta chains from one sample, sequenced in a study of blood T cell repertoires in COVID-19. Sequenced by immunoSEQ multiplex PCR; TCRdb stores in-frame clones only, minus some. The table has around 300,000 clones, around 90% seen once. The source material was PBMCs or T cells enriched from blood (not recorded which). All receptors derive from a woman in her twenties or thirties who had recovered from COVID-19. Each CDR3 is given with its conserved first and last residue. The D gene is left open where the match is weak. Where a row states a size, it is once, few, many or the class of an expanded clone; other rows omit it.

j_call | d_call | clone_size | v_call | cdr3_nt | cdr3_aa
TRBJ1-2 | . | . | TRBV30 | TGTGCCTCTTCTCCCGTGAACTATGGCTACACCTTC | CASSPVNYGYTF
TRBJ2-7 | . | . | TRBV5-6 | TGTGCCAGCAGCTTAGAGGGCTTGGCGTACGAGCAGTACTTC | CASSLEGLAYEQYF
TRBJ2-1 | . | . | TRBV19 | TGTGCCAGTAGTCAAACACTAGGGAGCTCCTACAATGAGCAGTTCTTC | CASSQTLGSSYNEQFF
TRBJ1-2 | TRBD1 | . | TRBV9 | TGTGCCAGCAGCCAACAGACAGGGGGGATCGATGGCTACACCTTC | CASSQQTGGIDGYTF
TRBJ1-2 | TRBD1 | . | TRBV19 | TGTGCCAGTAGGGTGGCCGGGACAGGGTACTCTCTAAACTATGGCTACACCTTC | CASRVAGTGYSLNYGYTF
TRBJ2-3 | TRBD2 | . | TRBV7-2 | TGTGCCAGCAGCTTCCGCCCTGCTAGCGGGAGCACAGATACGCAGTATTTT | CASSFRPASGSTDTQYF
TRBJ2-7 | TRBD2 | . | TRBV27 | TGTGCCAGCAGTATAGCGGGAAAATACGAGCAGTACTTC | CASSIAGKYEQYF
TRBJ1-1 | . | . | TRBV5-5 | TGTGCCAGCAGCTTCTCGAGCGCTGAAGCTTTCTTT | CASSFSSAEAFF
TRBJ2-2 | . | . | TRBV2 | TGTGCCAGCAAGGCAGGATACACCGGGGAGCTGTTTTTT | CASKAGYTGELFF
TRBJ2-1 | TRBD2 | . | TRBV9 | TGTGCCAGCAGCCCCTTAGCGGGCCCTAAAGGGAATGAGCAGTTCTTC | CASSPLAGPKGNEQFF
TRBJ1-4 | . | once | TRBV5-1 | TGCGCCAGCAGCTTGGCAGGGTTAGGAAAACTGTTTTTT | CASSLAGLGKLFF
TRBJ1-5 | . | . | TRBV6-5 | TGTGCCAGCAGTTACTCTTATCAGGGCCTCGAGCCCCAGCATTTT | CASSYSYQGLEPQHF
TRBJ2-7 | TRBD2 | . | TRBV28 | TGTGCCAGCAGTTTTTCTGGGCTAGCGGGAGGGCCTGGGTACGAGCAGTACTTC | CASSFSGLAGGPGYEQYF
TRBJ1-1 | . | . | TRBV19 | TGTGCCAGTAGTATAGGAGGGGGAACTGAAGCTTTCTTT | CASSIGGGTEAFF
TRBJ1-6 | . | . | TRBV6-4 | TGTGCCAGCAGTGACTCGGGGGGTTCGGAGTCACCCCTCCACTTT | CASSDSGGSESPLHF
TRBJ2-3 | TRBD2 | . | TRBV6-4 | TGTGCCAGCAGTGACTCGGCGCTAGCGGGAGAGGTGGATACGCAGTATTTT | CASSDSALAGEVDTQYF
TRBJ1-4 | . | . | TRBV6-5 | TGTGCCAGCACCTCAGGGAATGAAAAACTGTTTTTT | CASTSGNEKLFF
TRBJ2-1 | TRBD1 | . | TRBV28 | TGTGCCAGCAGTTTGTTACAGGGGGAGCAGTTCTTC | CASSLLQGEQFF
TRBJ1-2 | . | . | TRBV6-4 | TGTGCCAGCAGTGAGAGCTGGACGGGGTATCGTTCTGGCTACACCTTC | CASSESWTGYRSGYTF
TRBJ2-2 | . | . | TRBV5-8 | TGTGCCAGCAGCAGGAGGGTGTCGTCCGGGGAGCTGTTTTTT | CASSRRVSSGELFF
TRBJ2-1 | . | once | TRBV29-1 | TGCAGCGTTGAGGGGGGACCGGGGGAGCAGTTCTTC | CSVEGGPGEQFF
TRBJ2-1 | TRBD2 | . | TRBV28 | TGTGCCAGCCGACTAGCGGATATAAACAATGAGCAGTTCTTC | CASRLADINNEQFF
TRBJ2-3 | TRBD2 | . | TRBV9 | TGTGCCAGCAGCGTAGGGACTAGCGGGCCTCTCGCCGGGGCAGATACGCAGTATTTT | CASSVGTSGPLAGADTQYF
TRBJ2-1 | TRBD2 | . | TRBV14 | TGTGCCAGCAGCCGGAATTTAGCGGGAGGAATATACAATGAGCAGTTCTTC | CASSRNLAGGIYNEQFF
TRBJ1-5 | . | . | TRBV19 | TGTGCCAGTAGTATTCAAAAAAATAGCAATCAGCCCCAGCATTTT | CASSIQKNSNQPQHF
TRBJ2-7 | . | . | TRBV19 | TGTGCCAGTAGGAGAGGACAGTATGGAGAGCAGTACTTC | CASRRGQYGEQYF
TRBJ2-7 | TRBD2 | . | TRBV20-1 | TGCAGTGCTAGTACGGGAGGCTCCTACGAGCAGTACTTC | CSASTGGSYEQYF
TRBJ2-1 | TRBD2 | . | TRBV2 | TGTGCCAGCAGAGCCCCTAGCGGGAGGTCAGGCAATGAGCAGTTCTTC | CASRAPSGRSGNEQFF
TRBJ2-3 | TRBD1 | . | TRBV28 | TGTGCCAGCAGTGCATTAACAGGGGGTAGCACAGATACGCAGTATTTT | CASSALTGGSTDTQYF
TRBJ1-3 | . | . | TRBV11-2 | TGTGCCAGCAGTGAGGCGCAGAGCTCTGGAAACACCATATATTTT | CASSEAQSSGNTIYF
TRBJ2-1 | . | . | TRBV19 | TGTGCCAGTAGTCAGGGTAGCTCCTACAATGAGCAGTTCTTC | CASSQGSSYNEQFF
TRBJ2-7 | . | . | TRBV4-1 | TGCGCCAGCAAGGGACACTGGAGCTCCTACGAGCAGTACTTC | CASKGHWSSYEQYF
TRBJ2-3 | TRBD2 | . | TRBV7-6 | TGTGCCAGCAGTTTAGCCGGGGGGACAGATACGCAGTATTTT | CASSLAGGTDTQYF
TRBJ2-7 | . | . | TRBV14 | TGTGCCAGCAGTCACTCATACGAGCAGTACTTC | CASSHSYEQYF
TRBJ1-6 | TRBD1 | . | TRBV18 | TGTGCCAGCTCAAGGAGTACCGGGACAGGGGTTCAATCACCCCTCCACTTT | CASSRSTGTGVQSPLHF
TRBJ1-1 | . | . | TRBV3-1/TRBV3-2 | TGTGCCAGCAGCCAGGATGGAGCGGGGGACACTGAAGCTTTCTTT | CASSQDGAGDTEAFF
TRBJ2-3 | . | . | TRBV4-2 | TGTGCCAGCAGCCAAGATTTGCGACTCAGCACAGATACGCAGTATTTT | CASSQDLRLSTDTQYF
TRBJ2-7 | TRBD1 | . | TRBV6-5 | TGTGCCAGCACGACAGGGTCTCGCTACGAGCAGTACTTC | CASTTGSRYEQYF
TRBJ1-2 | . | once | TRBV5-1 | TGCGCCAGCAGCTGGGGGGTTGAGGGGCTGTATGGCTACACCTTC | CASSWGVEGLYGYTF
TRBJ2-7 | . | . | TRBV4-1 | TGCGCCAGCAGCCAAGAGGGACACTCAACCTACGAGCAGTACTTC | CASSQEGHSTYEQYF
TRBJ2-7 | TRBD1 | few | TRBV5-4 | TGTGCCAGCAGCCGTCCGGGACAGATTTCCTACGAGCAGTACTTC | CASSRPGQISYEQYF
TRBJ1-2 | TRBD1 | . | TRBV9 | TGTGCCAGCAGCGTAGCTGGGACAGGGGTACGCGGCTACACCTTC | CASSVAGTGVRGYTF
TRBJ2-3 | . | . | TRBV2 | TGTGCCAGCAGCGAACAAACAGCAGATACGCAGTATTTT | CASSEQTADTQYF
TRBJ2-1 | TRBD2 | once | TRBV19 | TGTGCCAGTAGGGTCCGGGAGGGTCAGTCTTACAATGAGCAGTTCTTC | CASRVREGQSYNEQFF
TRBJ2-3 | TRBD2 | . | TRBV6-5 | TGTGCCAGCAGGCCGGGACTAGCGGGAGCAGATACGCAGTATTTT | CASRPGLAGADTQYF
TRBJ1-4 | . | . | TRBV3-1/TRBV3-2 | TGTGCCAGCAGCGACGGACAAATTAATGAAAAACTGTTTTTT | CASSDGQINEKLFF
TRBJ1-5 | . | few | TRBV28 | TGTGCCAGCAGTCTCCCCAGAGGGCCCCAGCATTTT | CASSLPRGPQHF
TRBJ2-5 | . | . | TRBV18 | TGTGCCAGCTCACTCAAAGAGACCCAGTACTTC | CASSLKETQYF
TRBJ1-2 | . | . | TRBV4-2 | TGTGCCAGCAGCCAAGACCGGTGGGGCTACACCTTC | CASSQDRWGYTF